This entry features one T cell receptor (beta chain) sequence. Its antigen remains unidentified. These data come from a study of cytomegalovirus exposure and HLA in healthy donors. Findings and limits, study-wide: Earlier results showed most TCR beta V segments being productive about 90% or about 30% of the time.

The primer mix had 60 Vbeta and 13 Jbeta primers. Assay used: immunoSEQ multiplex PCR; TCRdb lists only in-frame clones, some missing. The table includes 250,000 to 350,000 clones, roughly 85% detected once. Trimming shortened V by 0 bases and J by 2 bases, and 8 bases separated the two germline ends. The CDR3 sequence is 14 residues long. The germline V gene has CDR1 SGHDT and CDR2 YYEEEE. Input material: PBMCs. The clonotype comes from a man in his forties in good health and CMV-seropositive. The genes are TRBV5-6 and TRBJ1-1; D is uncertain. In DNA form, the CDR3 reads TGTGCCAGCAGCTTGGATTCAGTTAACACTGAAGCTTTCTTT. This translates into CASSLDSVNTEAFF.